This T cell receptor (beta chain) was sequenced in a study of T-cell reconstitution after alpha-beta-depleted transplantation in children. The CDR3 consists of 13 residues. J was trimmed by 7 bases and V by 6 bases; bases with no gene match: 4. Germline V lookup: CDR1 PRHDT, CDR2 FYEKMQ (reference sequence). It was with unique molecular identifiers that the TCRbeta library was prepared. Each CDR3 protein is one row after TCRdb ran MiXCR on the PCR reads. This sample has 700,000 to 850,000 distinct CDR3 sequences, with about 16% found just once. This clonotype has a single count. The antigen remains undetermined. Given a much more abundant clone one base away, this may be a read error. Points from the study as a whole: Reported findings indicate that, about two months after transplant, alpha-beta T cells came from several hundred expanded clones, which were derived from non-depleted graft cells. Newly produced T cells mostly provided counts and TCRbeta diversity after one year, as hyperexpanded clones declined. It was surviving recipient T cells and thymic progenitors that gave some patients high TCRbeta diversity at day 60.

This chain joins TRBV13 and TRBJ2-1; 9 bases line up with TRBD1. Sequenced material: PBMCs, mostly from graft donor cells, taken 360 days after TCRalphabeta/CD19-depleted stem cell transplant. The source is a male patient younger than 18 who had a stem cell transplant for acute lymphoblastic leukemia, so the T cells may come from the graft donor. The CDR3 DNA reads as TGTGCCAGCAGGGGGACAGGGATGAATGAGCAGTTCTTC. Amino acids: CASRGTGMNEQFF.